This T cell receptor beta chain was sequenced in a study of CD8 T cells in Susac syndrome. With random hexamers, roughly 0.5 to 1 ug RNA was reverse transcribed. TCRdb analysed the immunoSEQ multiplex PCR reads with MiXCR anew, one entry per CDR3 protein. The sample holds 84,000 or so distinct CDR3 sequences, about 96% seen once. Study-level points and caveats: In total CD8+ repertoires, roughly 16 Susac-specific public clones were found, and CD8+ TEMRA repertoires had about five.

This CDR3 has 11 amino acids. Germline V gene lookup returns CDR1 GTSNPN and CDR2 SVGIG (reference sequence). Trimming pared 3 bases from V and 8 bases from J, leaving 10 bases between. This clonotype has a single count. Antigen unknown. This receptor was taken from a human donor with Susac syndrome. The chain combines TRBV30 with TRBJ1-2; no clear D gene. What was sequenced was CD8+ T cells from PBMCs. For the CDR3, the DNA is TGTGCCTGGAGAAGTACACGCGGCTACACCTTC. Amino acids: CAWRSTRGYTF.